Here is one TCR beta chain with its context. The antigen remains undetermined. Only in-frame clones appear in the TCRdb table, and some are missing; sequencing was by immunoSEQ multiplex PCR. The sample has around 25,000 clones; 92% are singletons. The sample comes from a study of T cells in localized non-small cell lung cancer. Study results and caveats: Longer overall survival was associated with a higher density of T cells in the blood.

The TCR comes from a woman aged 35-70 years with stage I lung adenocarcinoma. This material consisted of peripheral blood, taken before any cancer treatment.

CDR3 in amino acids: CATRPSTPRLGYNEQFF. CDR3 nucleotides: TGCGCCACCAGGCCCAGCACCCCCCGGCTAGGCTACAATGAGCAGTTCTTC. The V and J genes are TRBV10-1 and TRBJ2-1; D is ambiguous. The CDR3 totals 17 residues. Germline V gene lookup returns CDR1 WNHNN and CDR2 SYGVQD (reference sequence). Trimming pared 10 bases from V and 3 bases from J, leaving 25 bases between.